This entry lists 27 T cell receptor beta chains sequenced from one sample in a study of Ad26.COV2.S vaccination and SARS-CoV-2 variants. Treatment noted: some 20 received Ad26.COV2.S at low or high dose, single or two shots; a few received placebo; per-sample allocation not given. Day 63 following the first vaccine or placebo injection was when the samples were taken. The protocol was immunoSEQ multiplex PCR, while the TCRdb copy is restricted to in-frame clones and leaves out a portion. The sample contains over 300,000 clones, under 90% of which appear only once. Sequencing was performed on peripheral blood, taken in a trial of Ad26.COV2.S vaccine versus placebo. The receptors come from a person between 18 and 59 years old who received the Ad26.COV2.S COVID-19 vaccine or a placebo.

This CDR3 reads CASSLNPQGLNYGYTF. CDR3 nucleotides: TGTGCCAGCAGCTTAAACCCCCAGGGGCTCAACTATGGCTACACCTTC. V usage is TRBV11-2 and J usage is TRBJ1-2; possible D gene TRBD1, 6 bases. Germline CDR1 and CDR2: SGHAT and FQNNGV. V was trimmed by 2 bases and J by 2 bases, leaving 15 bases between them. This CDR3 contains 16 residues.

The chain recombines TRBV4-1 with TRBJ2-1, with TRBD2 matching 7 bases. The CDR3 totals 16 residues. Germline lookup yields CDR1 MGHRA and CDR2 YSYEKL. V gave up 2 bases and J gave up 0 bases; unmatched junction bases: 4. The CDR3 DNA reads TGCGCCAGCAGCCAACTAGCGGCCAGCTCCTACAATGAGCAGTTCTTC. Translation gives CASSQLAASSYNEQFF.

V is TRBV25-1 and J is TRBJ1-1; possible D gene TRBD1, 5 bases. CDR1 is MGHDK, CDR2 SYGVNS, per germline. With 5 bases removed from V and 5 bases from J, the gap between germline ends came to 18 bases. CDR3 length equals 15 residues. As DNA, the CDR3 is TGTGCCAGCAGTCCTCGATGGGGAGGGGATACTGAAGCTTTCTTT. This translates into CASSPRWGGDTEAFF.

The chain carries TRBV27 and TRBJ2-4; D not certain. In germline, CDR1 is MNHEY, CDR2 SMNVEV (reference sequence). V was clipped by 4 bases and J by 0 bases, with 10 bases between them. CDR3 length: 15 residues. CDR3 nucleotide sequence: TGTGCCAGCAGTTCTTCCTCGGTAGCCAAAAACATTCAGTACTTC. It yields the protein CASSSSSVAKNIQYF.

The chain combines TRBV5-1 with TRBJ1-3, with D tentatively TRBD1 (5 bases). Germline V gene lookup returns CDR1 SGHRS and CDR2 YFSETQ. Trimming left V 3 bases short and J 0 bases short, with 7 bases between. This CDR3 is built from 14 residues. The CDR3 loop reads CASSWGDSGNTIYF. CDR3 in DNA: TGCGCCAGCAGCTGGGGGGACTCTGGAAACACCATATATTTT.

J is TRBJ2-7 and V is TRBV2; maybe TRBD2 (6 bases). Trimming left V 7 bases short and J 5 bases short, with 12 bases between. The CDR3 runs 12 residues. Germline V gives CDR1 SNHLY, CDR2 FYNNEI. CDR3 bases: TGTGCCAGCACCGGGGCGGGGAACGAGCAGTACTTC. It is translated as CASTGAGNEQYF.

This sequence joins TRBV3-1 (or the pseudogene TRBV3-2) and TRBJ2-5, with 10 positions matching TRBD2. The germline gives CDR1 LGHDT, CDR2 YNNKEL (reference sequence). The CDR3 contains 17 residues. V shed 1 base, J shed 1 base, and the junction held 6 bases outside the gene matches. CDR3: CASSQGVLAGAQETQYF. CDR3 sequence (DNA): TGTGCCAGCAGCCAAGGGGTCCTAGCGGGAGCCCAAGAGACCCAGTACTTC.

This chain uses TRBV27 with TRBJ1-2; 7 bases line up with TRBD1. J lost 8 bases, V lost 6 bases, and 12 bases had no gene match. The CDR3 consists of 14 residues. Germline CDR1 reads MNHEY; CDR2 reads SMNVEV (reference sequence). The CDR3 is CASSPTGQAAGYTF. CDR3 nucleotide sequence: TGTGCCAGCAGCCCAACTGGACAGGCCGCGGGCTACACCTTC.

This rearrangement joins TRBV11-3 to TRBJ2-1, with D possibly called TRBD1 or TRBD2 (5 bases each). Trimming pared 4 bases from V and 0 bases from J, leaving 10 bases between. Germline V gene sequence: CDR1 SGHNT, CDR2 YENEEA. The CDR3 covers 15 residues. The CDR3 sequence: CASSSGRSSYNEQFF. CDR3 nucleotide sequence: TGTGCCAGCAGCTCGGGACGGAGCTCCTACAATGAGCAGTTCTTC. Full variable domain (missing parts from reference TRBV11-3 and TRBJ2-1): EAGVVQSPRYKIIEKKQPVAFWCNPISGHNTLYWYLQNLGQGPELLIRYENEEAVDDSQLPKDRFSAERLKGVDSTLKIQPAELGDSAVYLCASSSGRSSYNEQFFGPGTRLTVL.

The CDR3 bases are TGTGCCAGCAGCCCGGAAAACACAGTCTATGGCTACACCTTC. Protein: CASSPENTVYGYTF. The genes are TRBV5-6 and TRBJ1-2, with unresolved D. The CDR3 has 14 residues. Germline V lookup: CDR1 SGHDT, CDR2 YYEEEE. Trimming took off 4 bases at V and 4 bases at J, with 14 bases between the two ends.

The V and J genes are TRBV18 and TRBJ1-6, with TRBD1 matching 7 bases. Germline CDR1 KGHSH, CDR2 LQKENI. Unmatched junction bases numbered 4, after V lost 3 bases and J lost 5 bases. This CDR3 has 15 amino acids. The chain's CDR3 is CASSPGQINNSPLHF. The DNA of the CDR3 is TGTGCCAGCTCACCGGGACAGATCAATAATTCACCCCTCCACTTT.

The sample holds many counts of this clone. This chain connects TRBV9 to TRBJ1-6; D unclear. The CDR3 totals 16 residues. V gave up 4 bases and J gave up 10 bases, with 21 bases separating them. From germline, CDR1 is SGDLS and CDR2 YYNGEE. The CDR3 is CASSPYQMGPGSPLHF. CDR3 nucleotides: TGTGCCAGCAGCCCCTACCAGATGGGCCCTGGGTCACCCCTCCACTTT.

This chain joins TRBV19 and TRBJ1-1; 10 bases are a match to TRBD1. CDR3 size: 15 residues. Germline CDR1 LNHDA, CDR2 SQIVND (reference sequence). V lost 10 bases to trimming and J lost 1 base; unmatched junction nucleotides: 9. This chain's CDR3 is CATRRDRGQNTEAFF. DNA of the CDR3: TGTGCCACGAGGCGGGACAGGGGCCAGAACACTGAAGCTTTCTTT.

This clone was seen more than once but under ten times. The chain couples TRBV7-9 to TRBJ1-1, with a possible D match to TRBD1 (5 bases). The CDR3 has 11 residues. Trimming took 8 bases from V and 8 from J, leaving 12 bases between them. The germline CDR1 and CDR2 sequences are SEHNR and FQNEAQ (reference sequence). The CDR3 region is CASERQFEAFF. The CDR3 DNA is TGTGCCAGCGAAAGACAGTTCGAAGCTTTCTTT. Full variable domain (remainder filled in from reference TRBV7-9 and TRBJ1-1): DTGVSQNPRHKITKRGQNVTFRCDPISEHNRLYWYRQTLGQGPEFLTYFQNEAQLEKSRLLSDRFSAERPKGSFSTLEIQRTEQGDSAMYLCASERQFEAFFGQGTRLTVV.

V and J are TRBV15 and TRBJ2-7; D gene uncertain. CDR3 length: 12 residues. CDR1 and CDR2 (germline): LNHNV, YYDKDF (reference sequence). Trimming shortened V by 9 bases and J by 3 bases, and 12 bases separated the two germline ends. The CDR3, as DNA: TGTGCCACTGGTCCTGCTTACTACGAGCAGTACTTC. Translation gives CATGPAYYEQYF.

This clone was seen only once. This chain joins TRBV4-3 and TRBJ1-4, with 11 bases lining up with TRBD1. The CDR3 contains 14 residues. V gave up 3 bases and J gave up 7 bases; unmatched junction bases: 1. CDR1 is LGHNA, CDR2 YSLEER, per germline. CDR3 nucleotide sequence: TGCGCCAGCAGCCAGGGGACAGGGGGTGAAAAACTGTTTTTT. Its translation: CASSQGTGGEKLFF.

The rearrangement uses TRBV6-5 and TRBJ2-1, with D unclear. V gave up 6 bases and J gave up 5 bases, with 8 bases separating them. The CDR3 contains 12 residues. Germline CDR1 is MNHEY and CDR2 is SVGAGI. DNA for the CDR3: TGTGCCAGCAGGCAGAGGAACAATGAGCAGTTCTTC. Protein product: CASRQRNNEQFF.

In the case of this clone: The same CDR3 arises from other DNA sequences in this sample as well. This sequence joins TRBV27 and TRBJ2-2; D is undetermined. Trimming left V 3 bases short and J 7 bases short, with 6 bases between. The CDR3 has 12 amino acids. Germline V gene data show CDR1 as MNHEY and CDR2 as SMNVEV (reference sequence). The chain's CDR3 is CASSFGGGELFF. The CDR3, as DNA: TGTGCCAGCAGTTTTGGTGGCGGGGAGCTGTTTTTT.

This clone was picked up one time. The chain employs TRBV5-1 and TRBJ1-2, with TRBD1 identical over 9 bases. The CDR3 spans 14 residues. Germline-derived CDR1 and CDR2 are SGHRS and YFSETQ. V shed 4 bases and J 8 bases; nucleotides not matched to a gene: 9. CDR3 in amino acids: CASSPGTGTRGYTF. The CDR3 DNA sequence: TGCGCCAGCAGCCCGGGGACAGGGACGCGGGGCTACACCTTC.

This chain uses TRBV18 with TRBJ1-6; TRBD1 agrees at 7 bases. The germline gives CDR1 KGHSH, CDR2 LQKENI. Trimming cost V 3 bases and J 8 bases; bases outside gene matches: 7. The CDR3 is 15 amino acids. As DNA, the CDR3 is TGTGCCAGCTCACCCAGAGACAGGGATGATTCACCCCTCCACTTT. This encodes CASSPRDRDDSPLHF.

The chain has TRBV19 and TRBJ1-3; D uncertain. Germline V gene sequence: CDR1 LNHDA, CDR2 SQIVND (reference sequence). The CDR3 covers 16 residues. The germline V and J ends were trimmed by 5 bases and 0 bases, with 14 bases remaining between them. The CDR3 DNA reads TGTGCCAGTAGTTCCCCCGGGTCCAGCTCTGGAAACACCATATATTTT. Translated: CASSSPGSSSGNTIYF.

The V gene is TRBV7-2, the J gene TRBJ1-1; no clear D gene. The germline gives CDR1 SGHTA, CDR2 FQGNSA. V shed 5 bases and J shed 4 bases, with 14 bases lying between them. The CDR3 loop spans 14 amino acids. CDR3 in DNA: TGTGCCAGCAGCGGGCGAGGTGCGAGCACTGAAGCTTTCTTT. This translates into CASSGRGASTEAFF.

The table lists this clone with many counts. CDR3 in DNA: TGTGCCAGCAGTTTGGCTTTATCCAATGAAAAACTGTTTTTT. Translating gives CASSLALSNEKLFF. The V gene is TRBV28, the J gene TRBJ1-4; D unclear. The germline V and J ends were trimmed by 3 bases and 5 bases, with 10 bases remaining between them. Germline CDR1 and CDR2: MDHEN and SYDVKM. The CDR3 extends over 14 amino acids.

The chain has TRBV18 and TRBJ2-2, with D unclear. There are 14 residues in the CDR3. V shed 6 bases and J shed 6 bases, with 14 bases lying between them. Per germline, CDR1 KGHSH and CDR2 LQKENI. The CDR3: CASSNINGAGELFF. CDR3 coding DNA: TGTGCCAGCTCCAACATAAACGGAGCCGGGGAGCTGTTTTTT. Based on the CDR3 plus reference TRBV18 and TRBJ2-2, the full variable domain is NAGVMQNPRHLVRRRGQEARLRCSPMKGHSHVYWYRQLPEEGLKFMVYLQKENIIDESGMPKERFSAEFPKEGPSILRIQQVVRGDSAAYFCASSNINGAGELFFGEGSRLTVL.

The rearrangement joins TRBV7-9 to TRBJ1-4, with D unclear. Trimming cost V 8 bases and J 8 bases, with 15 bases left between them. Germline CDR1 reads SEHNR; CDR2 reads FQNEAQ (reference sequence). This CDR3 comprises 13 residues. The CDR3 DNA sequence: TGTGCCAGCGGTACCCTCGGTGTCGAAAAACTGTTTTTT. This codes for CASGTLGVEKLFF.

V is TRBV5-1 and J is TRBJ1-1; 9 positions match TRBD1. With V trimmed by 6 bases and J by 5 bases, 8 bases remained unmatched. The CDR3 covers 14 residues. Per the germline V gene, CDR1 is SGHRS and CDR2 is YFSETQ. The chain's CDR3 is CASKRTTGGTEAFF. The CDR3 bases are TGCGCCAGCAAGCGAACGACAGGGGGTACTGAAGCTTTCTTT.

This chain links TRBV15 with TRBJ1-2; no reliable D call. V lost 4 bases and J 2 bases, leaving 8 bases between the germline ends. Germline V lookup: CDR1 LNHNV, CDR2 YYDKDF (reference sequence). The CDR3 is made up of 13 amino acids. The DNA for the CDR3 is TGTGCCACCAGCATTGACGTCAACTATGGCTACACCTTC. Residues: CATSIDVNYGYTF.